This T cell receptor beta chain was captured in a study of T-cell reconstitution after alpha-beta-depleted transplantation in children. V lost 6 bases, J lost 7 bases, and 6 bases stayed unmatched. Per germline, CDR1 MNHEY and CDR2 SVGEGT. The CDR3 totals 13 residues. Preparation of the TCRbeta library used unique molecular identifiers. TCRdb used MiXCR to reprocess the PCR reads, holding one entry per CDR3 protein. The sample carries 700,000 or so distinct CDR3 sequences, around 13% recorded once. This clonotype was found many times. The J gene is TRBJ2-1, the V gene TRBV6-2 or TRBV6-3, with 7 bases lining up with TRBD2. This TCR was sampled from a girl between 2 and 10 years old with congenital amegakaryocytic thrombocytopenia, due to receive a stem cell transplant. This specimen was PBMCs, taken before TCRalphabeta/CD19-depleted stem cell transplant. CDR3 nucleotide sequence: TGTGCCAGCAGCGGGACTATTGGGAATGAGCAGTTCTTC. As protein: CASSGTIGNEQFF.